The present T cell receptor beta chain was sequenced within a study of tissue T cells after allogeneic stem cell transplantation. Study outcomes and limitations: Tissue-detected TCR repertoire was only partly captured by blood and spleen T cells.

The time point is: mouse harvest day 7 after allogeneic transplant. The graft held 10^6 splenic CD5+ T cells and 10^7 T-cell-depleted bone marrow cells. This CDR3 contains 15 residues. Germline CDR1 reads MSHET; CDR2 reads SYDVDS. V lost 2 bases to trimming and J lost 3 bases; unmatched junction nucleotides: 3. The protocol was immunoSEQ multiplex PCR, while the TCRdb copy is restricted to in-frame clones and leaves out a portion. Of about 8,300 clones listed, over 40% were seen once; the top ten hold under 9%. Comment on this clone: Its target is not known. Gene names and germline match the mouse. The sequence runs out 1 residue before the end of the CDR3; the remainder is reconstructed from the germline J gene.

This TCR derives from a female BALB/c mouse given C57BL/6 T cells with graft-versus-host disease after an allogeneic hematopoietic cell transplant. The rearrangement joins TRBV29 to TRBJ1-4; 7 nucleotides line up with TRBD1. The sequencing input was gut tissue. The CDR3 sequence: CASSLTGTANERLFF. The part of the CDR3 DNA that was read is TGTGCTAGCAGTTTAACCGGGACAGCCAACGAAAGATTATTT.